Sequencing of this TCR beta chain was carried out in a study of CXCR3-negative and CXCR3-positive naive CD8 T cells (dated by TCRdb to the late 2010s). Regarding the research as a whole: In total, about 135 million TRB reads were obtained, or roughly 1.5 +/- 0.3 million reads per library. For the TRBV-TRBJ cluster analysis, the naive subsets came from 5 or 6 donors, while the memory cells came from 3 donors. Diversity and physicochemical repertoire analyses were performed on about a dozen donors pooled from two independent experiments.

For each CD8+ T cell subset, flow sorting was done in triplicate, and 310,000 or so cells per subset went directly into RLT lysis buffer. To keep memory contaminants out, a stringent definition of naive CD8+ T cells was applied: CD45RO-CCR7+CD27+CD95-. Peripheral blood mononuclear cells were isolated from buffy coats using standard density gradient centrifugation. A FACSAria III was used to flow-sort naive CXCR3-negative and CXCR3-positive CD8+ T cells. Total RNA was extracted from sorted cells using an RNeasy Mini Kit. The CDR3, cysteine through phenylalanine, is 15 amino acids long. No DNA has been recorded. The CDR1 and CDR2 encoded by the germline V gene are SGHTA and FQGTGA. What the study reported, not specific to this receptor: Freshly isolated PBMCs were used for most assays because CXCR3 expression partially decreased after cryopreservation. Surface CD5, linked to self-reactivity in mice, was comparable between naive subsets; TCR interaction strength was therefore also inferred from TRB CDR3 physicochemical properties. Similar TRBV-TRBJ usage was shown by naive CXCR3-negative and CXCR3-positive cells from the same donor, whereas distinct patterns were shown by memory cells. TRB CDR3s from CXCR3-positive naive cells showed higher hydrophobicity (lower Kidera factor 4), lower energy, and higher strength and volume indices than CXCR3-negative naive cells. Comparably high repertoire diversity was found in both naive subsets, whereas much lower repertoire diversity was found in memory CD8+ T cells.

Reads for this sample came from a NextSeq 550. The Human TCR Profiling Kit (MiLaboratory) was used to make UMI-labeled 5' RACE TRB cDNA libraries. The full amount of extracted RNA was used for cDNA synthesis, and the full amount of resulting cDNA was used for PCR amplification. Libraries were prepared in parallel using an identical number of PCR cycles. Per the authors' processing: With a requirement of at least two reads per UMI, MIGEC and MiXCR extracted about 50,000 +/- 10,000 unique UMI-labeled TRB cDNA molecules per library. On average, about 40,000 +/- 10,000 functional in-frame TRB CDR3 nucleotide clonotypes lacking stop codons were found per library. After downsampling to 5000 UMI-labeled TRB molecules per sample, diversity metrics, including normalized Shannon-Wiener and Chao1, were computed in VDJtools. VDJtools was used to calculate clonotype-size-weighted physicochemical properties of the central five CDR3 residues, namely interaction energy, strength, volume and Kidera factor 4. The reads went through TCRdb reprocessing, and each CDR3 protein sequence gets one entry with no DNA. The V and J calls and clone size come from TCRdb's table, not from the authors' own analysis. The table for this sample lists about 90,000 distinct CDR3 sequences. In total, the top ten clones hold 0.95% to 1.4% of the sample.

As for this clonotype: The antigen it recognizes is unknown.

This clonotype was sampled from a human donor in good health. Some clones in this sample may be carry-over from other donors' samples. Material: naive CXCR3- CD8+ T cells from blood. The cell subset or site tag for this specimen amounts to: CD45RO-CCR7+CD27+CD95- naive CD8+ T cells lacking CXCR3 (TNR3-). This receptor chain uses TRBV7-3 and TRBJ2-7; TCRdb selects TRBD2, and the lack of DNA leaves this call unchecked. The encoded CDR3 is CASSLSGTSVYEQYF.